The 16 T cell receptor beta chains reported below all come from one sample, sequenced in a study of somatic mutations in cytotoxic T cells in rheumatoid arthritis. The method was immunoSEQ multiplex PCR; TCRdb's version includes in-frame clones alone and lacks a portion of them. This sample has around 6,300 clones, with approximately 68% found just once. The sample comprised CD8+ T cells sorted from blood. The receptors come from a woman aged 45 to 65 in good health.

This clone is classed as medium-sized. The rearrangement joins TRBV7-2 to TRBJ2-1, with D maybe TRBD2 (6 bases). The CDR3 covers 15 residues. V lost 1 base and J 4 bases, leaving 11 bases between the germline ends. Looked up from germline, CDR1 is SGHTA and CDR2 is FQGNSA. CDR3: CASSLGRAGYNEQFF. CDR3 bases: TGTGCCAGCAGCTTAGGCCGGGCGGGGTACAATGAGCAGTTCTTC.

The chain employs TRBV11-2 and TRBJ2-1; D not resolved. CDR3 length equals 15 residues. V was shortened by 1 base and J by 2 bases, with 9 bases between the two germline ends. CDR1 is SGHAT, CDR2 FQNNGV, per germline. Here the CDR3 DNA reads TGTGCCAGCAGCTTAGTAGTATCCCCCTACAATGAGCAGTTCTTC. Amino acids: CASSLVVSPYNEQFF.

The CDR3 bases are TGCGCCAGCAGCTTGGTATTTGAAGGGGATGGAGATACGCAGTATTTT. Translated, it gives CASSLVFEGDGDTQYF. V and J are TRBV5-1 and TRBJ2-3; TRBD1 is a possible D gene (5 bases). The V end lost 0 bases, the J end lost 5 bases, and 16 bases lay between the germline ends. CDR1 and CDR2 (germline): SGHRS, YFSETQ. CDR3 length equals 16 residues.

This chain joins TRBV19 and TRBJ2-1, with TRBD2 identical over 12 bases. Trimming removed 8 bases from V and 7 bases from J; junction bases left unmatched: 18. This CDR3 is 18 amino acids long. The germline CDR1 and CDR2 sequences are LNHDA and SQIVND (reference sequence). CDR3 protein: CASSSRLAGGLEGNEQFF. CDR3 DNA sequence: TGTGCCAGTTCTTCCCGGCTAGCGGGGGGGTTGGAAGGGAATGAGCAGTTCTTC.

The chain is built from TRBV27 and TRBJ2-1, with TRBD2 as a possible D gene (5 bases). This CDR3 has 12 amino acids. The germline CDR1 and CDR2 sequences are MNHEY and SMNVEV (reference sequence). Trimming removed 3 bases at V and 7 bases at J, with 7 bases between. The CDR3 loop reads CASSFPGNEQFF. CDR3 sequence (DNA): TGTGCCAGCAGTTTCCCGGGGAATGAGCAGTTCTTC.

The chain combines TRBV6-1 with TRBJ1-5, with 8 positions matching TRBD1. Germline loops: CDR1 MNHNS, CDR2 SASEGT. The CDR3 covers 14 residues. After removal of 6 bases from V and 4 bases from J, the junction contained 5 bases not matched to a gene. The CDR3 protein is CASRTTGENQPQHF. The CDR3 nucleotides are TGTGCCAGCAGGACGACAGGGGAGAATCAGCCCCAGCATTTT.

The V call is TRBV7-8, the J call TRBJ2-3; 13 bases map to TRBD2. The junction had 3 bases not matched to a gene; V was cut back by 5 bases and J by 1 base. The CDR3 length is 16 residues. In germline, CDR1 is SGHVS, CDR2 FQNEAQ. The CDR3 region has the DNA TGTGCCAGCAGCCCCGGACTAGCGGGGGGCACAGATACGCAGTATTTT. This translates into CASSPGLAGGTDTQYF. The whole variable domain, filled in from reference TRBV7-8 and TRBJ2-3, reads GAGVSQSPRYKVAKRGQDVALRCDPISGHVSLFWYQQALGQGPEFLTYFQNEAQLDKSGLPSDRFFAERPEGSVSTLKIQRTQQEDSAVYLCASSPGLAGGTDTQYFGPGTRLTVL.

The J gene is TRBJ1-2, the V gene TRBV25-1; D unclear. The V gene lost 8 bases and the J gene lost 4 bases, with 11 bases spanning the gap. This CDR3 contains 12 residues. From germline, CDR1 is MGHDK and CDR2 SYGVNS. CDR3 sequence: CASRGGSYGYTF. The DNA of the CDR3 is TGTGCCAGCCGGGGAGGAAGCTATGGCTACACCTTC.

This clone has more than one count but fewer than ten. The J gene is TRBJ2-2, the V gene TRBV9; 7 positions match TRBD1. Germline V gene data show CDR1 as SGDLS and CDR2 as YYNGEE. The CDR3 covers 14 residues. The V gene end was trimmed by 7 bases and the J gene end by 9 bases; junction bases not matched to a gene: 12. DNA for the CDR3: TGTGCCAGCGCCCCCGCTTACAGGGGCCGGGAGCTGTTTTTT. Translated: CASAPAYRGRELFF.

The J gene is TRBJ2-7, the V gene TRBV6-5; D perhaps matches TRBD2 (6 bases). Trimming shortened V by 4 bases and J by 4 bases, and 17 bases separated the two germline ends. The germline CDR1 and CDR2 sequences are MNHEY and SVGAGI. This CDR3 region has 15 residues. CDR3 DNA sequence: TGTGCCAGCAGTTTCCTCGGGGGTATGGCATACGAGCAGTACTTC. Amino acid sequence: CASSFLGGMAYEQYF.

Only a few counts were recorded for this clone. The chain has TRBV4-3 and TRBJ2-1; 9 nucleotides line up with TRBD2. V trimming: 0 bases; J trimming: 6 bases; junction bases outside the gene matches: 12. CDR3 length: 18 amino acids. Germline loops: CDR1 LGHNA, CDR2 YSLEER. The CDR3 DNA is TGCGCCAGCAGCCAAGATTGGGGGGCGGGGGGGCTTTCCAATGAGCAGTTCTTC. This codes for CASSQDWGAGGLSNEQFF.

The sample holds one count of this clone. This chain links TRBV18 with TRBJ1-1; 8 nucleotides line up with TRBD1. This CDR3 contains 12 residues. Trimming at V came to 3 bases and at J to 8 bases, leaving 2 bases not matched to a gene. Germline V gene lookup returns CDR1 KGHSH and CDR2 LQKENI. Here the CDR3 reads CASSPGTGEAFF. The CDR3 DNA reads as TGTGCCAGCTCACCGGGGACAGGCGAAGCTTTCTTT.

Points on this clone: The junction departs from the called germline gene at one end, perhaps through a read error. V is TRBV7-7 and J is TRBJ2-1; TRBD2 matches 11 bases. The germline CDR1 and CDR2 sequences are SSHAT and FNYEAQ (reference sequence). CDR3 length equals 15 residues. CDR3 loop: CASSSGTSGYNEQFF. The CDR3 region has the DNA TGTGCTAGCAGCTCCGGGACTAGCGGCTACAATGAGCAGTTCTTC. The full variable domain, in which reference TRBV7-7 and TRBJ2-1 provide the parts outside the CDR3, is GAGVSQSPRYKVTKRGQDVTLRCDPISSHATLYWYQQALGQGPEFLTYFNYEAQPDKSGLPSDRFSAERPEGSISTLTIQRTEQRDSAMYRCASSSGTSGYNEQFFGPGTRLTVL.

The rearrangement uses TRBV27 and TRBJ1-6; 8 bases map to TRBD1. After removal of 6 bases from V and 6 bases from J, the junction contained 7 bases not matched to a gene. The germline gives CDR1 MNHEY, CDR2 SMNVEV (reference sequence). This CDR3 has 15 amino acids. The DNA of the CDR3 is TGTGCCAGCAGGTCCCTCGGACAGGGTAATTCACCCCTCCACTTT. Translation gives CASRSLGQGNSPLHF.

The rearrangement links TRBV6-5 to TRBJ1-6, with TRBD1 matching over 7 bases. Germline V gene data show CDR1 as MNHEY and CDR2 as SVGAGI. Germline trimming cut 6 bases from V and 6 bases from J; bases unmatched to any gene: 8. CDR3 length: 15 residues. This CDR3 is CASSRTGGSNSPLHF. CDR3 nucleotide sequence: TGTGCCAGCAGCCGGACAGGTGGAAGTAATTCACCCCTCCACTTT.

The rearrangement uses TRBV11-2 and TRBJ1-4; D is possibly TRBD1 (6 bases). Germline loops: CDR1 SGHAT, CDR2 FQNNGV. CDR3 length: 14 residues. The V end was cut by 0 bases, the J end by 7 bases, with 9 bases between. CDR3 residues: CASSLDPGAEKLFF. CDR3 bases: TGTGCCAGCAGCTTAGATCCAGGGGCTGAAAAACTGTTTTTT.